This T cell receptor beta chain was sequenced in a study of T cell responses to AZD1222 COVID-19 vaccine. Remarks on this clone: As yet, its antigen is unknown.

Assay used: immunoSEQ multiplex PCR; TCRdb lists only in-frame clones, some missing. The table has 150,000 or so clones, about 90% seen once. CDR1 and CDR2 from the germline V gene are MNHNS and SASEGT. CDR3 size: 13 residues. Trimming removed 3 bases from V and 0 bases from J, with 5 bases in between. Study findings and constraints: Receipt of two AZD1222 doses was followed by a rise in Spike-specific TCR breadth and depth. As reported, nearly half of all spike-specific TCRs target variant regions that are unmutated. Mapped onto spike, vaccine-associated CD4 TCRs spanned it and were dominant at 160-218 and 743-854.

The TCR was taken from an adult who received the AZD1222 COVID-19 vaccine. The sequences come from peripheral blood, collected 28 days after the second AZD1222 dose. The rearrangement links TRBV6-1 to TRBJ1-2; D gene uncertain. The chain's CDR3 is CASSDTSNYGYTF. DNA for the CDR3: TGTGCCAGCAGTGACACCTCTAACTATGGCTACACCTTC.